This T cell receptor (beta chain) was obtained from a study of regulatory T cells in long-lasting Graves disease. This clonotype was counted many times. Its specificity is unknown. Researchers made TCR beta libraries by using iRepertoire HTBI primers and running Arm-PCR on CDR3 regions. In TCRdb, the multiplex PCR reads were re-called with MiXCR into one record per CDR3 protein. The repertoire holds around 250,000 distinct CDR3 sequences, with about 17% as singletons. The CDR3 spans 16 residues. CDR1 KGHSH and CDR2 LQKENI come from the germline V gene. The trim removed 2 bases at V and 4 bases at J, leaving 8 bases unmatched. Time point in this sample: newly diagnosed GD, antithyroid drugs for less than 3 months. Isolated PBMC RNA provided the starting material for the TCR library. Whole-study results and caveats: The sample size was small, and this may have reduced accuracy. There was favoring of TRBV28, TRBJ1-2 and TRBJ2-5 in persistent disease. Persistent patients had a count of shared public clonotypes (around 2,500) that exceeded that of new patients (around 910).

This sample was also put to use in a study of T cells in Graves' hyperthyroidism and ophthalmopathy. That source adds: Ophthalmopathy was separated from stable hyperthyroidism by a 13 V-J model.

The sample here was peripheral blood mononuclear cells (PBMCs), taken at new diagnosis, from a patient treated with antithyroid drugs. This TCR derives from a woman in her twenties or thirties with Graves disease. The genes are TRBV18 and TRBJ1-2; 9 bases line up with TRBD1. The CDR3 DNA reads TGTGCCAGCTCACCATCTAGGACAGGGGATGTCTATGGCTACACCTTC. Its translation is CASSPSRTGDVYGYTF.